Sequencing of this TCR beta chain was carried out in a study of tissue T cells after allogeneic stem cell transplantation. Remarks on this clone: Its antigen is undetermined. Gene names are mouse gene names. The CDR3 extends 1 residue past the end of the read, so its final part is completed from the germline J gene.

Time point in this sample: mouse harvest day 14 after allogeneic transplant. Tail vein injection delivered 10^7 T-cell-depleted bone marrow cells and 10^6 splenic CD5+ T cells. This mouse GVHD model was MHC-mismatched B6 to BALB/c, profiled day 7 or 14. General study results and limits: This small cohort was clinically heterogeneous, and sampling depth was a limitation.

This CDR3 region has 14 residues. Trimming cost V 0 bases and J 4 bases; bases outside gene matches: 0. Per germline, CDR1 KGHPV and CDR2 FQNQEV (reference sequence). Some clones are missing from TCRdb's copy, which holds only in-frame ones; the method was immunoSEQ multiplex PCR. The table lists about 5,000 clones, almost 40% of them singletons, with about 22% in the top ten. The receptor comes from a female BALB/c mouse given C57BL/6 T cells with graft-versus-host disease after an allogeneic hematopoietic cell transplant. Input material: gut tissue. The chain couples TRBV26 to TRBJ2-7; the match to TRBD2 covers 10 bases. CDR3 DNA (partial): TGTGCCAGCAGTCTGTCGACTGGGGGGTATGAACAGTAC. This codes for CASSLSTGGYEQY. The whole CDR3 region reads CASSLSTGGYEQYF.